Reported below is one T cell receptor (beta chain). This sample was included in a study of blood T cell repertoires in COVID-19. Clones were sequenced by immunoSEQ multiplex PCR, and TCRdb holds only the in-frame ones, with some missing. The repertoire holds 100,000 to 150,000 clones, with more than 75% as singletons. CDR1 and CDR2 (germline): SEHNR, FQNEAQ (reference sequence). This CDR3 has 15 residues. V gave up 2 bases and J gave up 7 bases; unmatched junction bases: 7. The chain carries TRBV7-9 and TRBJ2-2; 7 bases agree with TRBD1. The receptor's source is a human donor in a cohort sampled during active COVID-19. The material sequenced was peripheral blood. The CDR3 bases are TGTGCCAGCAGCTTACCTGGGACAGCCCACGGGGAGCTGTTTTTT. It codes for CASSLPGTAHGELFF.